This passage covers 3 T cell receptor beta chains from one sample sequenced in a study of shared clonotypes between healthy human individuals. TCRdb keeps only in-frame clones here, not all; method: immunoSEQ multiplex PCR. The table includes roughly 2.4 million clones, approximately 94% detected once. Sequenced: naive CD4+ T cells sorted from blood. Subset reported: CD45RA+ positively selected. These receptors came from a man aged 18 to 29 in good health.

The chain combines TRBV18 with TRBJ2-7, with D perhaps matching TRBD1 (5 bases). Germline V CDR1 and CDR2: KGHSH, LQKENI. Trimming cost V 4 bases and J 4 bases, with 17 bases left between them. This CDR3 is 15 amino acids long. The CDR3 sequence: CASSLQASPPYEQYF. CDR3 coding DNA: TGTGCCAGCTCACTACAGGCCTCTCCACCTTACGAGCAGTACTTC.

This chain joins TRBV10-2 and TRBJ2-3; the D is unclear. The CDR3 contains 12 residues. CDR1 and CDR2 from the germline V gene are WSHSY and SAAADI. V shed 6 bases and J shed 0 bases, with 4 bases lying between them. The CDR3 here is CASRGSTDTQYF. The CDR3 DNA follows: TGCGCCAGCAGAGGGAGCACAGATACGCAGTATTTT.

With respect to this clone: This sample includes further DNA sequences coding for the same CDR3. The J gene is TRBJ2-7, the V gene TRBV11-2, with D possibly TRBD1 on 6 matching bases. Trimming left V 0 bases short and J 5 bases short, with 8 bases between. The CDR3 contains 13 residues. In germline, CDR1 is SGHAT, CDR2 FQNNGV. The CDR3 DNA is TGTGCCAGCAGCTTAGACAGGGGAAACGAGCAGTACTTC. Its translation is CASSLDRGNEQYF.